This TCR beta chain derives from a study of siplizumab effects on memory and regulatory T cells (dated 2019 in TCRdb). Regarding the research as a whole: The effect of the anti-CD2 antibody siplizumab on alloreactive T-cell subsets was examined in allogeneic mixed lymphocyte reactions constructed from human PBMCs.

In three donor pairs, further sequencing was done on unstimulated CD8+ naive, CD4+ memory, CD8+ TEMRA, CD4+ naive and CD8+ effector memory subsets. TCRbeta CDR3 sequencing was performed on sorted unstimulated T cells and on proliferating T cells recovered from mixed lymphocyte reactions. Fresh whole blood from roughly 10 HLA-typed healthy donors was used to isolate PBMCs. As concerns this clone: The specificity of this receptor is unknown. The sample holds no much larger clone one base away, and base qualities are not on file.

Receptors were amplified or captured by the immunoSEQ multiplex PCR assay. The deep sequencing platform assayed some 90,000 TCR templates per sample. Genomic DNA extracted from sorted T cells was the material used for TCRbeta CDR3 sequencing. As for the authors' bioinformatics: The R programming language was used for clonal analysis of the TCRbeta CDR3 data. Alloreactive CD4+ and CD8+ clones were defined by comparing unstimulated samples with post-reaction CFSE-low samples. By matching sequences to the repertoires of sorted unstimulated Treg and non-Treg cells, each alloreactive CD4+ clone was assigned a regulatory or non-regulatory origin. Drawn from immuneACCESS, this table holds only the in-frame rearrangements with V and J called that TCRdb kept. Clones are partly lost; checked studies trace under half to an unresolved V gene and leave the rest unexplained. That table gives V, J and clone size, and the DNA gave D and trimming. A total of some 100,000 clones appear in this sample, 95% to 97% of them only once. Clones ranked in the top ten supply 0.025% to 0.035% of the sample.

The germline ends are 8 bases apart after V is trimmed by 3 bases and J by 5 bases. CDR1 and CDR2 are drawn from the germline V gene: ENHRY, SYGVKD. Reading from cysteine to phenylalanine, the CDR3 counts 12 amino acids. The retained sequence is limited to the CDR3, 36 bases, with the frame set at the first base. Overall study results and their limits: The cumulative frequency of alloreactive sequences traceable to unstimulated CD4+ memory T cells was significantly reduced by siplizumab. Among mappable alloreactive CD4+ clones, an average Treg-derived fraction of about 70% was observed with siplizumab, compared with 25% to 30% in control reactions. The suppressive function of proliferating Tregs from siplizumab cultures was not functionally confirmed. A naive or memory phenotype could not be assigned to roughly 75-96% of proliferating CD4+ or CD8+ clones. Unstimulated naive T cells appeared to be more diverse than memory T cells, and naive cells seemed to make a substantial contribution to the alloresponse. Sequences below about 10^-5 frequency were poorly captured, so only a minor fraction of alloreactive clones could be mapped to unstimulated subsets.

The sequence joins TRBV10-3 to TRBJ2-7; no D gene call is confident. The source material was naive CD4+ T cells sorted from blood. The cell subset or site label, as the study defines it: unstimulated naive T cells. This receptor was identified in a human donor in good health. The base sequence is TGTGCCATCAGTGACTCTAGAGACGAGCAGTACTTC. This codes for CAISDSRDEQYF.